Following are 11 T cell receptor beta chains from one sample sequenced in a study of cytomegalovirus exposure and HLA in healthy donors. Amplification used 60 Vbeta primers and 13 Jbeta primers. Generated by immunoSEQ multiplex PCR, the TCRdb table keeps only in-frame clones and is missing some. The sample yields 33,000 or so clones, 90% to 95% seen once. Sequenced: PBMCs. These receptor sequences come from a woman aged 18-29 years in good health and CMV-seronegative.

The chain joins TRBV6-5 to TRBJ1-2; 10 bases fit TRBD1. CDR1 is MNHEY, CDR2 SVGAGI, per germline. Trimming cost V 5 bases and J 8 bases; bases outside gene matches: 11. The CDR3 loop spans 15 amino acids. CDR3 amino acids: CASSPDRTGGRGYTF. The CDR3 DNA reads TGTGCCAGCAGTCCGGACCGGACAGGGGGACGGGGCTACACCTTC.

V is TRBV4-3 and J is TRBJ2-3; 9 nucleotides align to TRBD2. The V gene end was trimmed by 5 bases and the J gene end by 2 bases; junction bases not matched to a gene: 5. This CDR3 spans 15 amino acids. From germline, CDR1 is LGHNA and CDR2 YSLEER. CDR3 DNA: TGCGCCAGCAGCTTTGCGGGAGGGAACACAGATACGCAGTATTTT. This translates into CASSFAGGNTDTQYF.

CDR3 in DNA: TGTGCCAGCAGCGTAGGCCTATTGGAGACCCAGTACTTC. It specifies CASSVGLLETQYF. V is TRBV9 and J is TRBJ2-5; no clear D. The CDR3 loop spans 13 amino acids. Germline loops: CDR1 SGDLS, CDR2 YYNGEE. V lost 0 bases to trimming and J lost 5 bases, with 8 bases between them. Combining the CDR3 with reference TRBV9 and TRBJ2-5 gives the whole variable domain DSGVTQTPKHLITATGQRVTLRCSPRSGDLSVYWYQQSLDQGLQFLIQYYNGEERAKGNILERFSAQQFPDLHSELNLSSLELGDSALYFCASSVGLLETQYFGPGTRLLVL.

This chain uses TRBV27 with TRBJ1-5; TRBD1 agrees at 9 bases. Per the germline V gene, CDR1 is MNHEY and CDR2 is SMNVEV (reference sequence). The CDR3 length is 14 residues. V gave up 5 bases and J gave up 6 bases; unmatched junction bases: 5. CDR3 bases: TGTGCCAGCAGTCAGGACAGGGGAGTTCAGCCCCAGCATTTT. Translated: CASSQDRGVQPQHF.

The rearrangement joins TRBV15 to TRBJ2-7, with 13 bases identical to TRBD2. J was trimmed by 3 bases and V by 5 bases; bases with no gene match: 1. The CDR3 sequence is 14 residues long. Germline V gene sequence: CDR1 LNHNV, CDR2 YYDKDF (reference sequence). CDR3 residues: CATSWTSGSYEQYF. DNA of the CDR3: TGTGCCACCAGCTGGACTAGCGGGAGCTACGAGCAGTACTTC.

The chain employs TRBV7-9 and TRBJ1-5, with TRBD1 as a possible D gene (6 bases). CDR1 and CDR2 (germline): SEHNR, FQNEAQ (reference sequence). Trimming cost V 0 bases and J 3 bases, with 15 bases left between them. The CDR3 runs 17 residues. In nucleotides, the CDR3 is TGTGCCAGCAGCTTAGCAGGAATAGACAGGTCCAATCAGCCCCAGCATTTT. Amino acid sequence: CASSLAGIDRSNQPQHF.

V gene TRBV9 combines with J gene TRBJ2-3; the match to TRBD2 covers 8 bases. The V gene end was trimmed by 3 bases and the J gene end by 2 bases; junction bases not matched to a gene: 2. In germline, CDR1 is SGDLS, CDR2 YYNGEE. This CDR3 has 14 amino acids. The CDR3 region is CASSAGGYTDTQYF. In DNA form, the CDR3 reads TGTGCCAGCAGCGCGGGAGGGTACACAGATACGCAGTATTTT.

The chain combines TRBV7-3 with TRBJ2-1; a weak D match, TRBD2 (6 bases). Germline loops: CDR1 SGHTA, CDR2 FQGTGA. This CDR3 is built from 16 residues. Deletions cut 5 bases from V and 7 bases from J, with 21 bases between. CDR3 in amino acids: CASSPSGYITINEQFF. CDR3 in DNA: TGTGCCAGCAGCCCCAGCGGGTACATTACAATAAATGAGCAGTTCTTC.

This rearrangement joins TRBV28 to TRBJ1-1; D ambiguous. The CDR3 has 14 residues. Trimming cost V 5 bases and J 1 base, with 11 bases left between them. The germline V gene encodes CDR1 MDHEN and CDR2 SYDVKM. This chain's CDR3 is CASSPIRQNTEAFF. Written as DNA, the CDR3 is TGTGCCAGCAGTCCCATCCGACAGAACACTGAAGCTTTCTTT.

This sequence joins TRBV2 and TRBJ2-1, with TRBD2 identical over 8 bases. CDR3 length: 16 residues. Germline V gene lookup returns CDR1 SNHLY and CDR2 FYNNEI. V dropped 3 bases and J dropped 2; count of bases not matched to a gene: 6. The DNA for the CDR3 is TGTGCCAGCAGTGACGCGCGGGAGGATCCCTACAATGAGCAGTTCTTC. Its translation is CASSDAREDPYNEQFF.

The chain joins TRBV4-1 to TRBJ2-1, with D possibly matching TRBD1 (5 bases). The germline V gene has CDR1 MGHRA and CDR2 YSYEKL. Trimming left V 4 bases short and J 0 bases short, with 25 bases between. The CDR3 length is 20 residues. The CDR3 nucleotides are TGCGCCAGCAGCCGATTAAATGCTCGAACAGGAAAACTCTCCTACAATGAGCAGTTCTTC. Amino acids: CASSRLNARTGKLSYNEQFF.